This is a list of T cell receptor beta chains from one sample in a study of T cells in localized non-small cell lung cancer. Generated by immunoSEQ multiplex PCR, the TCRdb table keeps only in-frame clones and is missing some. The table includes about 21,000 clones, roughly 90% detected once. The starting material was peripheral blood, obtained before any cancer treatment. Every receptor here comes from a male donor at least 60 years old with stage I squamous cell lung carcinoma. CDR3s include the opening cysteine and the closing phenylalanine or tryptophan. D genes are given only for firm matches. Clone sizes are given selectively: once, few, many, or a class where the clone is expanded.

TGTGCCAGCAGCCAAGATAAGGGGAAGAACCCTGGGATCAATCAGCCCCAGCATTTT | CASSQDKGKNPGINQPQHF | TRBJ1-5 | NA | 19 | TRBV14 | NA
TGTGCCAGCAGCCACAGACAGGGTCTTGGAAACACCATATATTTT | CASSHRQGLGNTIYF | TRBJ1-3 | NA | 15 | TRBV5-6 | TRBD1
TGCGCCAGCAGCTTGGTACAGGGGGCGCGGGGTGAAGCTTTCTTT | CASSLVQGARGEAFF | TRBJ1-1 | NA | 15 | TRBV5-1 | TRBD1
TGTGCCAGCAGCACCAGACAGGGACCTAACTATGGCTACACCTTC | CASSTRQGPNYGYTF | TRBJ1-2 | NA | 15 | TRBV7-6 | TRBD1
TGTGCCAGTAGTACTCCACAGAGGAACACTGAAGCTTTCTTT | CASSTPQRNTEAFF | TRBJ1-1 | NA | 14 | TRBV19 | NA
TGTGCCAGCAGCTTCAGGGAGATAGACCAGCCCCAGCATTTT | CASSFREIDQPQHF | TRBJ1-5 | NA | 14 | TRBV7-2 | NA
TGTGCCAGCAGCCGGTTTGGGGCCGAGCAGTACTTC | CASSRFGAEQYF | TRBJ2-7 | NA | 12 | TRBV11-3 | NA
TGTGCCAGCAGCTTAGCAGGGATGAACACTGAAGCTTTCTTT | CASSLAGMNTEAFF | TRBJ1-1 | once | 14 | TRBV5-4 | NA
TGTGCCAGCACTAGACAGGGGGAGATTACCATATATTTT | CASTRQGEITIYF | TRBJ1-3 | NA | 13 | TRBV6-1 | TRBD1
TGTGCCAGCAACGCCAGGGGAGGCACAGATACGCAGTATTTT | CASNARGGTDTQYF | TRBJ2-3 | NA | 14 | TRBV25-1 | NA
TGTGCCAGCTCGGGGCAGGTAGAAGCTTTCTTT | CASSGQVEAFF | TRBJ1-1 | few | 11 | TRBV18 | NA
TGTGCCAGTAGGCCACAGGGGGGAGAGACCCAGTACTTC | CASRPQGGETQYF | TRBJ2-5 | once | 13 | TRBV19 | TRBD1
TGCGCCAGCAGTGTTAAGGGCACGGCCTTGAACACCGGGGAGCTGTTTTTT | CASSVKGTALNTGELFF | TRBJ2-2 | NA | 17 | TRBV10-1 | NA
TGTGCCAGCAGTCCCCCAGGGTGGATCACTGAAGCTTTCTTT | CASSPPGWITEAFF | TRBJ1-1 | NA | 14 | TRBV28 | NA
TGTGCCAGTAGCCCCGACAGGGGGACAGGGGGACAGGAAAACATTCAGTACTTC | CASSPDRGTGGQENIQYF | TRBJ2-4 | NA | 18 | TRBV19 | TRBD1
TGCGCCAGCAGCCAAGATCCGATCTATGGCTACACCTTC | CASSQDPIYGYTF | TRBJ1-2 | few | 13 | TRBV4-3 | NA